The clone carrying this T cell receptor (beta chain) was counted at least ten times. Antigen specificity is unknown. The CDR3 end falls 3 residues outside the read, so it is completed with the germline J gene. The data were taken from a study of T cell clonality in common variable immunodeficiency. Findings and limits, study-wide: CVID subjects shared fewer TCRbeta clones than healthy controls did. In common variable immunodeficiency, TCR beta chains reportedly carried fewer deletions and N-nucleotide insertions.

Equal genomic DNA amounts from CVID and control samples were sequenced. Clones were read by immunoSEQ multiplex PCR, and TCRdb kept only the in-frame ones, dropping some. The profile covers roughly 55,000 clones, none occurring a single time. CDR1 is MDHEN, CDR2 SYDVKM, per germline. V was trimmed by 4 bases and J by 3 bases, leaving 22 bases between them. CDR3 size: 17 residues. The chain uses TRBV28 and TRBJ2-7; TRBD1 or TRBD2 may be the D gene (5 bases each). Sequencing was carried out using peripheral blood mononuclear cells. The sequence came from a person aged 18 to 75 in good health. The sequenced part of the CDR3 DNA is TGTGCCAGCAGTTCTTCTTCGAGGGGTCCGTCACTCTACGAG. Translated: CASSSSSRGPSLYE. The full CDR3 sequence reads CASSSSSRGPSLYEQYF.